Listed below are T cell receptor beta chains from one sample, sequenced in a study of human CD8 memory T cell subsets. Reprocessing the 5' RACE reads, TCRdb reports a single entry for every CDR3 protein and omits DNA. The sample totals some 10,000 distinct CDR3 sequences. The sequenced sample was CD8+ T cells from PBMCs. All receptors come from a human donor in good health. Each CDR3 is given with its conserved first and last residue. Fields, in order: V gene, J gene, clone size, CDR3 protein. Size is omitted from some rows. Given values are once, few, many or a class for expanded clones.

v_gene: TRBV15
j_gene: TRBJ2-1
abundance: -
CDR3aa: CATSRVESSYNEQFF

v_gene: TRBV12-3/TRBV12-4
j_gene: TRBJ2-7
abundance: -
CDR3aa: CASRQGYEQYF

v_gene: TRBV7-8
j_gene: TRBJ1-5
abundance: -
CDR3aa: CASSHRDFSNQPQHF

v_gene: TRBV5-4
j_gene: TRBJ2-7
abundance: -
CDR3aa: CASSYSGTVYEQYF

v_gene: TRBV20-1
j_gene: TRBJ2-5
abundance: -
CDR3aa: CSASGPPLAGGQETQYF

v_gene: TRBV24-1
j_gene: TRBJ2-2
abundance: -
CDR3aa: CATRQGNTGELFF

v_gene: TRBV11-2
j_gene: TRBJ2-1
abundance: -
CDR3aa: CASSLSGGEQFF

v_gene: TRBV7-2
j_gene: TRBJ1-5
abundance: -
CDR3aa: CASSLVGPRPSQPQHF

v_gene: TRBV7-2
j_gene: TRBJ2-3
abundance: medium-sized
CDR3aa: CASSSQWGGSGTDTQYF

v_gene: TRBV12-3/TRBV12-4
j_gene: TRBJ2-3
abundance: -
CDR3aa: CASSFGGTDTQYF

v_gene: TRBV30
j_gene: TRBJ2-3
abundance: -
CDR3aa: CAWSVGQASTDTQYF

v_gene: TRBV7-2
j_gene: TRBJ2-2
abundance: -
CDR3aa: CASSAPGQTISGELFF

v_gene: TRBV2
j_gene: TRBJ2-7
abundance: -
CDR3aa: CASSVEDTYYEQYF

v_gene: TRBV4-3
j_gene: TRBJ2-7
abundance: medium-sized
CDR3aa: CASSAAGGYEQYF

v_gene: TRBV29-1
j_gene: TRBJ2-3
abundance: -
CDR3aa: CSVWRWGAEGTDTQYF